The 30 T cell receptor beta chains listed next were all sequenced from one sample in a study of T-cell reconstitution after alpha-beta-depleted transplantation in children. Preparation of the TCRbeta library was carried out with unique molecular identifiers. TCRdb itself ran the PCR reads through MiXCR, one entry per CDR3 protein. The table shows approximately 980,000 distinct CDR3 sequences, with roughly 31% occurring only once. The sequences come from PBMCs, mostly from graft donor cells, collected 360 days after TCRalphabeta/CD19-depleted stem cell transplant. The receptor set was obtained from a boy in the first two years of life who had a stem cell transplant for SCID, so the T cells may come from the graft donor.

The J gene is TRBJ1-5, the V gene TRBV4-1, with D uncertain. The CDR3 runs 15 residues. Trimming removed 1 base at V and 3 bases at J, with 10 bases between. The germline CDR1 and CDR2 sequences are MGHRA and YSYEKL. CDR3 in amino acids: CASSQVPGSNQPQHF. The CDR3 DNA follows: TGCGCCAGCAGCCAAGTTCCAGGCTCCAATCAGCCCCAGCATTTT.

The V call is TRBV6-5, the J call TRBJ2-5; D is perhaps TRBD1 (6 bases). The ends were cut back, 0 bases at V and 4 bases at J, with 12 bases in the middle. This CDR3 region has 15 residues. Germline CDR1 MNHEY, CDR2 SVGAGI. CDR3 residues: CASSYSGGVRETQYF. In DNA form, the CDR3 reads TGTGCCAGCAGTTACTCAGGGGGTGTTCGAGAGACCCAGTACTTC.

This clonotype was detected a few times. The chain recombines TRBV12-3 or TRBV12-4 with TRBJ1-5; 7 bases match TRBD1. The CDR3 extends over 15 amino acids. V gave up 5 bases and J gave up 4 bases; unmatched junction bases: 8. CDR3 coding DNA: TGTGCCAGCAGTCTGGGACAGACTTCAAATCAGCCCCAGCATTTT. Translation gives CASSLGQTSNQPQHF.

The chain links TRBV7-2 to TRBJ2-3; D is perhaps TRBD1 (5 bases). V gave up 3 bases and J gave up 0 bases, with 19 bases separating them. Germline CDR1 reads SGHTA; CDR2 reads FQGNSA. The CDR3 has 18 residues. The CDR3 spells CASSLGLLTIRSTDTQYF. DNA for the CDR3: TGTGCCAGCAGCTTGGGGCTCTTGACAATCCGTAGCACAGATACGCAGTATTTT.

This chain links TRBV5-1 with TRBJ2-6, with D perhaps TRBD1 (6 bases). CDR1 SGHRS and CDR2 YFSETQ come from the germline V gene. Trimming cost V 0 bases and J 0 bases, with 10 bases left between them. The CDR3 length is 17 residues. The CDR3 nucleotides read TGCGCCAGCAGCTTGGGGGGACAACCCTCTGGGGCCAACGTCCTGACTTTC. Translating gives CASSLGGQPSGANVLTF.

This clonotype was detected a few times. This CDR3 is CASTPWLAGAKTSTDTQYF. The CDR3, as DNA: TGTGCCAGCACCCCGTGGCTAGCGGGGGCTAAAACTAGCACAGATACGCAGTATTTT. The rearrangement joins TRBV6-1 to TRBJ2-3; the match to TRBD2 covers 10 bases. CDR1 is MNHNS and CDR2 is SASEGT in the germline V gene. Germline trimming cut 7 bases from V and 0 bases from J; bases unmatched to any gene: 16. This CDR3 spans 19 amino acids.

The rearrangement links TRBV12-3 or TRBV12-4 to TRBJ1-1, with D uncertain. With 6 bases removed from V and 1 base from J, the gap between germline ends came to 9 bases. This CDR3 spans 13 amino acids. CDR3: CASRPSWNTEAFF. The CDR3 DNA follows: TGTGCCAGCAGACCGAGCTGGAACACTGAAGCTTTCTTT.

The table lists this clonotype with a few counts. The chain joins TRBV29-1 to TRBJ2-1; 14 nucleotides align to TRBD2. This CDR3 contains 17 residues. J lost 3 bases, V lost 1 base, and 5 bases had no gene match. The germline V gene has CDR1 SQVTM and CDR2 ANQGSEA. CDR3 protein: CSVEGTSGGTYYNEQFF. The DNA for the CDR3 is TGCAGCGTTGAAGGGACTAGCGGGGGGACTTACTACAATGAGCAGTTCTTC.

CDR3 bases: TGCGCCAGCAGTAAGGGACAGAACATGAACACTGAAGCTTTCTTT. Its translation is CASSKGQNMNTEAFF. This chain uses TRBV5-1 with TRBJ1-1; 7 nucleotides agree with TRBD1. V lost 5 bases to trimming and J lost 0 bases; unmatched junction nucleotides: 7. The CDR3 covers 15 residues. Germline lookup yields CDR1 SGHRS and CDR2 YFSETQ.

The J gene is TRBJ2-7, the V gene TRBV20-1, with D perhaps being TRBD1 or TRBD2 (5 bases each). Germline V CDR1 and CDR2: DFQATT, SNEGSKA (reference sequence). This CDR3 has 16 residues. Trimming took off 6 bases at V and 0 bases at J, with 21 bases between the two ends. The CDR3, as DNA: TGCAGTGCCCCGAACCACCGGGACGGGAACTCCTACGAGCAGTACTTC. Protein: CSAPNHRDGNSYEQYF.

This clonotype has a handful of counts. The chain employs TRBV7-6 and TRBJ2-7; TRBD2 is a possible D gene (7 bases). Per the germline V gene, CDR1 is SGHVS and CDR2 is FNYEAQ. The V gene lost 1 base and the J gene lost 0 bases, with 19 bases spanning the gap. CDR3 length equals 18 residues. The CDR3 is CASSLVVGGPSSSYEQYF. Here the CDR3 DNA reads TGTGCCAGCAGCTTAGTAGTCGGGGGGCCCTCGAGCTCCTACGAGCAGTACTTC.

This clonotype has only a few counts. The CDR3 reads CASSYAGEKDNEQFF. CDR3 in DNA: TGTGCCAGCAGTTACGCGGGGGAGAAGGACAATGAGCAGTTCTTC. The chain employs TRBV6-2 or TRBV6-3 and TRBJ2-1, with 7 bases matching TRBD2. Looked up from germline, CDR1 is MNHEY and CDR2 is SVGEGT. The CDR3 runs 15 residues. The V gene end was trimmed by 2 bases and the J gene end by 5 bases; junction bases not matched to a gene: 6.

V usage is TRBV12-3 or TRBV12-4 and J usage is TRBJ1-4, with D perhaps TRBD1 (6 bases). V lost 5 bases and J 8 bases, leaving 15 bases between the germline ends. The CDR3 loop spans 14 amino acids. CDR3: CASSLGQPREKLFF. The CDR3 DNA is TGTGCCAGCAGTCTAGGACAGCCAAGGGAAAAACTGTTTTTT.

This clonotype was detected a few times. The V call is TRBV7-8, the J call TRBJ2-7; D remains ambiguous. CDR1 is SGHVS, CDR2 FQNEAQ, per germline. Trimming stripped 5 bases from V and 3 bases from J, with 11 bases between. CDR3 length equals 13 residues. The CDR3 DNA reads TGTGCCAGCAGCCTGACGGAATTCTACGAGCAGTACTTC. It specifies CASSLTEFYEQYF.

About this clonotype itself: The conserved closing phenylalanine or tryptophan is absent in this CDR3, likely reflecting a read error. The V gene is TRBV5-1, the J gene TRBJ2-2, with 8 bases that match TRBD1. V lost 4 bases to trimming and J lost 1 base; unmatched junction nucleotides: 3. The length of the CDR3 is 15 residues. Germline values: CDR1 SGHRS, CDR2 YFSETQ. The chain's CDR3 is CASSQGQVNTGELFS. The CDR3 DNA reads TGCGCCAGCAGCCAGGGACAGGTGAACACCGGGGAGCTGTTTTCT.

This rearrangement joins TRBV5-5 to TRBJ1-1; 9 bases are shared with TRBD1. The V segment lost 4 bases and the J segment 7 bases; nucleotides outside the gene matches: 5. CDR3 length: 13 amino acids. Per the germline V gene, CDR1 is SGHKS and CDR2 is YYEKEE (reference sequence). This CDR3 reads CASSQGQGREAFF. The CDR3 DNA reads TGTGCCAGCAGCCAGGGACAGGGTCGTGAAGCTTTCTTT.

This clonotype was observed a handful of times. CDR3 protein: CASSPHDIQYF. The CDR3 coding sequence is TGTGCCAGCAGCCCCCATGACATTCAGTACTTC. This chain links TRBV6-2 or TRBV6-3 with TRBJ2-4; D is unclear. The CDR3 has 11 amino acids. Per germline, CDR1 MNHEY and CDR2 SVGEGT. The V and J ends lost 6 bases and 8 bases respectively, with 8 bases between them.

This clonotype was recorded a few times. The chain links TRBV5-1 to TRBJ2-3; 9 positions match TRBD2. Looked up from germline, CDR1 is SGHRS and CDR2 is YFSETQ. CDR3 length: 17 residues. With 4 bases clipped from V and 0 bases from J, the junction kept 9 bases outside the gene matches. The CDR3 nucleotides read TGCGCCAGCAGCCCACAGGGACTAGCCCCTAGCACAGATACGCAGTATTTT. Its translation is CASSPQGLAPSTDTQYF. Supplemented by reference TRBV5-1 and TRBJ2-3, the full variable domain reads KAGVTQTPRYLIKTRGQQVTLSCSPISGHRSVSWYQQTPGQGLQFLFEYFSETQRNKGNFPGRFSGRQFSNSRSEMNVSTLELGDSALYLCASSPQGLAPSTDTQYFGPGTRLTVL.

This clonotype was counted between two and nine times. This sequence joins TRBV4-2 and TRBJ2-3; 9 bases are shared with TRBD2. V dropped 4 bases and J dropped 4; count of bases not matched to a gene: 9. This CDR3 comprises 16 residues. Germline loops: CDR1 LGHNA, CDR2 YNFKEQ. The CDR3 nucleotides are TGTGCCAGCAGCCGTCTCGCGGGGGGGCCGTCAGATACGCAGTATTTT. Translating it yields CASSRLAGGPSDTQYF.

V and J are TRBV5-1 and TRBJ1-2; D call uncertain. V was trimmed by 4 bases and J by 5 bases, leaving 12 bases between them. The CDR3 totals 13 residues. Germline assignment: CDR1 SGHRS and CDR2 YFSETQ. CDR3 region: CASSPIGRYGYTF. The CDR3 bases are TGCGCCAGCAGCCCGATTGGGCGGTATGGCTACACCTTC. Filled out from reference TRBV5-1 and TRBJ1-2, the complete variable domain reads KAGVTQTPRYLIKTRGQQVTLSCSPISGHRSVSWYQQTPGQGLQFLFEYFSETQRNKGNFPGRFSGRQFSNSRSEMNVSTLELGDSALYLCASSPIGRYGYTFGSGTRLTVV.

This clonotype has only a few counts. This rearrangement joins TRBV5-1 to TRBJ2-7; 8 positions agree with TRBD2. V trimming: 0 bases; J trimming: 3 bases; junction bases outside the gene matches: 11. CDR1 is SGHRS and CDR2 is YFSETQ in the germline V gene. The length of the CDR3 is 17 residues. Here the CDR3 reads CASSLALVSGDRYEQYF. Written as DNA, the CDR3 is TGCGCCAGCAGCTTGGCCTTGGTTAGCGGGGATCGCTACGAGCAGTACTTC.

V is TRBV12-3 or TRBV12-4 and J is TRBJ2-3, with TRBD2 identical over 7 bases. The V and J ends lost 8 bases and 2 bases, in that order; junction bases with no gene match: 16. The CDR3 is 17 amino acids. The CDR3 nucleotides are TGTGCCAGCCTAAAGGGGCTAGCGGCCCCCCTCACAGATACGCAGTATTTT. This gives the protein CASLKGLAAPLTDTQYF.

This clonotype has more than one count but fewer than ten. This chain joins TRBV5-1 and TRBJ2-3; D gene ambiguous. Trimming left V 6 bases short and J 0 bases short, with 8 bases between. Per the germline V gene, CDR1 is SGHRS and CDR2 is YFSETQ. The CDR3 is 13 residues long. The DNA of the CDR3 is TGCGCCAGCAAGGAGCCTAGCACAGATACGCAGTATTTT. This encodes CASKEPSTDTQYF.

The chain recombines TRBV20-1 with TRBJ2-7; D remains unclear. Trimming cost V 0 bases and J 7 bases, with 16 bases left between them. CDR3 size: 14 residues. Germline values: CDR1 DFQATT, CDR2 SNEGSKA (reference sequence). The CDR3 region is CSARDLTRPGEQYF. The CDR3 DNA is TGCAGTGCTAGAGATCTCACCAGGCCTGGGGAGCAGTACTTC.

This clonotype was seen a handful of times. The genes are TRBV2 and TRBJ2-1, with 8 bases identical to TRBD2. From germline, CDR1 is SNHLY and CDR2 FYNNEI. There are 16 residues in the CDR3. The trim removed 3 bases at V and 2 bases at J, leaving 6 bases unmatched. The CDR3 DNA sequence: TGTGCCAGCAGTGATCTGGCGGGGGGCCCCTACAATGAGCAGTTCTTC. Its translation is CASSDLAGGPYNEQFF.

The V call is TRBV11-2, the J call TRBJ1-2, with TRBD1 matching over 9 bases. The trim removed 5 bases at V and 8 bases at J, leaving 9 bases unmatched. The V gene's germline CDR1 is SGHAT and CDR2 FQNNGV. The CDR3 is made up of 14 amino acids. CDR3 coding DNA: TGTGCCAGCAGCCCTCGACAGGGGGTGGGGGGCTACACCTTC. Protein product: CASSPRQGVGGYTF.

This clonotype was seen only a few times. The junction and the germline gene differ at one end; a read error may be behind it. CDR3 nucleotide sequence: TGTGCCAGCAGCCCGGGGACTCTCACAGATACGCAGTATTTT. This gives the protein CASSPGTLTDTQYF. The chain carries TRBV5-1 and TRBJ2-3; the D gene is possibly TRBD2 (6 bases). CDR1 is SGHRS and CDR2 is YFSETQ in the germline V gene. The length of the CDR3 is 14 residues.

This chain joins TRBV20-1 and TRBJ2-5; a possible D gene is TRBD1 (6 bases). The CDR3 spans 11 residues. V was cut by 7 bases and J by 2 bases, with 8 bases left in between. CDR1 and CDR2 (germline): DFQATT, SNEGSKA (reference sequence). CDR3 in amino acids: CSGQAQETQYF. The CDR3 DNA reads TGCAGTGGACAGGCTCAAGAGACCCAGTACTTC.

V is TRBV29-1 and J is TRBJ2-7; D ambiguous. Deletions cut 7 bases from V and 0 bases from J, with 16 bases between. From germline, CDR1 is SQVTM and CDR2 ANQGSEA. This CDR3 contains 14 residues. The CDR3 nucleotides are TGCAGCGCGCCCGCGAGGATGTACTCCTACGAGCAGTACTTC. Translated, it gives CSAPARMYSYEQYF.

This chain connects TRBV5-1 to TRBJ1-2; TRBD1 agrees at 8 bases. This CDR3 contains 16 residues. CDR1 and CDR2 (germline): SGHRS, YFSETQ. V lost 4 bases and J lost 6; bases outside the gene matches: 14. The CDR3 DNA sequence: TGCGCCAGCAGCCCTACGAAGGGCAGGGGGCTCGATGGCTACACCTTC. It encodes CASSPTKGRGLDGYTF.